The 8 T cell receptor beta chains given below trace back to one sample, sequenced in a study of T-cell reconstitution after alpha-beta-depleted transplantation in children. A TCRbeta library incorporating unique molecular identifiers was prepared. TCRdb passed the PCR reads through MiXCR, listing each CDR3 protein once. The repertoire consists of 530,000 or so distinct CDR3 sequences, with 25% to 30% occurring once and the leading ten covering 35% to 40%. The source was PBMCs, collected before TCRalphabeta/CD19-depleted stem cell transplant. The receptors were sampled from a boy less than two years old with Wiskott-Aldrich syndrome, due to receive a stem cell transplant.

The rearrangement uses TRBV18 and TRBJ2-2, with D unclear. CDR1 is KGHSH and CDR2 is LQKENI in the germline V gene. The CDR3 is 14 amino acids. With 2 bases removed from V and 1 base from J, the gap between germline ends came to 5 bases. The CDR3 here is CASSPKGNTGELFF. CDR3 bases: TGTGCCAGCTCACCAAAAGGGAACACCGGGGAGCTGTTTTTT.

On this clonotype: A junction end diverges from the germline sequence, so it may reflect a read error. J is TRBJ1-1 and V is TRBV29-1; 7 bases are a match to TRBD1. CDR3 length equals 13 residues. Germline values: CDR1 SQVTM, CDR2 ANQGSEA. The CDR3: CSANRGLNTGAFF. In nucleotides, the CDR3 is TGCAGCGCCAACAGGGGACTGAACACTGGAGCTTTCTTT.

The chain recombines TRBV20-1 with TRBJ2-7, with D possibly being TRBD1 (6 bases). Germline V gene data show CDR1 as DFQATT and CDR2 as SNEGSKA (reference sequence). This CDR3 region has 14 residues. Deletions cut 0 bases from V and 3 bases from J, with 12 bases between. The CDR3 sequence is CSARDTTGHYEQYF. The CDR3 nucleotides read TGCAGTGCTAGAGATACGACAGGACACTACGAGCAGTACTTC.

This chain joins TRBV5-5 and TRBJ2-2; tentative D call: TRBD1 (6 bases). This CDR3 is 15 amino acids long. Germline-derived CDR1 and CDR2 are SGHKS and YYEKEE (reference sequence). The V end was cut by 0 bases, the J end by 4 bases, with 10 bases between. The CDR3 sequence is CASSLVHRVTGELFF. The CDR3 DNA is TGTGCCAGCAGCTTGGTGCACAGGGTCACCGGGGAGCTGTTTTTT. Looking up the rest from reference TRBV5-5 and TRBJ2-2 gives the full variable domain: DAGVTQSPTHLIKTRGQQVTLRCSPISGHKSVSWYQQVLGQGPQFIFQYYEKEERGRGNFPDRFSARQFPNYSSELNVNALLLGDSALYLCASSLVHRVTGELFFGEGSRLTVL.

The CDR3 DNA is TGTGCCAGCAGCTCCCAAAGGGGGTCCACCTTCTCTGGGGCCAACGTCCTGACTTTC. Amino acids: CASSSQRGSTFSGANVLTF. The chain is built from TRBV11-2 and TRBJ2-6; D is perhaps TRBD1 (6 bases). The CDR3 totals 19 residues. Trimming cost V 4 bases and J 0 bases, with 19 bases left between them. Germline loops: CDR1 SGHAT, CDR2 FQNNGV.

J is TRBJ2-1 and V is TRBV20-1; 9 bases are a match to TRBD2. CDR3 length: 14 amino acids. Looked up from germline, CDR1 is DFQATT and CDR2 is SNEGSKA (reference sequence). The junction had 4 bases not matched to a gene; V was cut back by 5 bases and J by 2 bases. CDR3 amino acids: CSARSGSAYNEQFF. As DNA, the CDR3 is TGCAGTGCTCGTAGCGGGAGTGCCTACAATGAGCAGTTCTTC.

V is TRBV5-1 and J is TRBJ2-4; a weak D match, TRBD2 (6 bases). The CDR3 has 18 amino acids. Trimming shortened V by 2 bases and J by 0 bases, and 18 bases separated the two germline ends. Germline V CDR1 and CDR2: SGHRS, YFSETQ. The CDR3 bases are TGCGCCAGCAGCTTAGGCGGGACGAATATGCTAGCCAAAAACATTCAGTACTTC. Translating gives CASSLGGTNMLAKNIQYF.

V and J are TRBV7-9 and TRBJ1-1; 7 bases map to TRBD1. The CDR3 covers 14 residues. Germline CDR1 reads SEHNR; CDR2 reads FQNEAQ (reference sequence). Trimming took 3 bases from V and 4 from J; bases not matched to a gene: 5. Here the CDR3 reads CASSFVTGTTEAFF. As DNA, the CDR3 is TGTGCCAGCAGCTTTGTGACAGGGACCACTGAAGCTTTCTTT.